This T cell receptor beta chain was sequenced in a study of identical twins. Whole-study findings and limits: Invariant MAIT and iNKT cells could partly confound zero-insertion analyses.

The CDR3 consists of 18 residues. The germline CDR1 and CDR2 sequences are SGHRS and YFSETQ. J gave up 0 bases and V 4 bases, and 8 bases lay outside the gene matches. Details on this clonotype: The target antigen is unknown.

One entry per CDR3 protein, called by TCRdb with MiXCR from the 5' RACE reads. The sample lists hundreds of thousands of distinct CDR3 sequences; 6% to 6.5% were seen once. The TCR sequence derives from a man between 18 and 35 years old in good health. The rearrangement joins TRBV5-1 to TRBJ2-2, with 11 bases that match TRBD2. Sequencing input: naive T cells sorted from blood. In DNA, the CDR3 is TGCGCCAGCAGCCCCAAGGGACTAGCGGCTGCGAACACCGGGGAGCTGTTTTTT. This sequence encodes CASSPKGLAAANTGELFF.